The clone carrying this T cell receptor beta chain has ten or more counts. Each cDNA molecule in the library carried unique molecular identifiers. TCRdb fed the RACE reads into MiXCR, producing one record per CDR3 protein. The table lists roughly 92,000 distinct CDR3 sequences, about an eighth of them singletons. Regarding time point: patch test 2, 6 weeks after DPC sensitization. Treatment of the sample: therapeutic diphenylcyclopropenone sensitization with weekly scalp DPC. Unfractionated whole blood was the source of the extracted total RNA. This record comes from a study of human T cells and chemical hapten exposure. Looked up from germline, CDR1 is SEHNR and CDR2 is FQNEAQ (reference sequence). The junction had 7 bases not matched to a gene; V was cut back by 5 bases and J by 9 bases. The CDR3 is 14 amino acids.

This material consisted of whole blood, taken in connection with sensitization to the hapten diphenylcyclopropenone (DPC). This sequence originates from a middle-aged woman with alopecia areata. Some clones in this sample may be carry-over from other donors' samples. V usage is TRBV7-9 and J usage is TRBJ2-1; the match to TRBD1 covers 10 bases. CDR3 sequence: CASSDRGPGGEQFF. CDR3 coding DNA: TGTGCCAGCAGCGACAGGGGGCCCGGGGGTGAGCAGTTCTTC.